This T cell receptor beta chain was profiled in a study of cytomegalovirus exposure and HLA in healthy donors (dated by TCRdb to 2016 to 2017). Background on the whole study: An earlier analysis of around 600 of the donors reported about 290 Gb of sequence data and 100 million to 130 million unique TCR beta sequences from approximately 180 million T cells. A handful of DR-DQ haplotypes were treated as single units for association and clustering because of strong linkage in the cohort. An earlier analysis of around 580 of the donors used high-throughput TCR beta sequencing to judge whether each TCR beta V gene segment behaved as functional or pseudogenic. The study was designed to test whether signatures of past pathogen exposure could be identified by cataloging public T cell receptors. Typing coverage varied by locus: about 620-630 donors for A, B, C, DRB1 and DQB1; 500 to 550 for DQA1; about 570 for DPA1; around 450 for DPB1. To predict cytomegalovirus infection status, the study combined high-throughput TCR immunosequencing, statistical association of individual TCRs with disease status, and machine learning. A separate validation cohort of about 110 different subjects was used in addition to the approximately 640-subject first cohort. On average, around 200,000 unique TCR beta nucleotide sequences were sequenced per donor among 398 genotyped donors of the cohort, with roughly 20% of those sequences being non-productive. Using immunosequencing, the study profiled T cell repertoires from 666 subjects and related those repertoires to cytomegalovirus serostatus. Approximately 310 gigabases of sequencing data and 70 million to 100 million unique TCR sequences were included in an early release covering around 600 HLA-typed donors. In the later analysis, no new phenotypic data were used to find candidate immune exposures; instead, reliance was placed on TCR beta sequences and their occurrence across donors. Donor age, sex, ethnicity and CMV serostatus were collected together with the repertoire data. HLA typing included class I and class II loci at four-digit resolution. Of the approximately 400 genotyped donors, approximately 80% were placed in the genetic ancestry cluster associated with self-reported Caucasian donors. In a later genetic analysis, genome-wide SNP genotypes for about 55% of the roughly 700 donors were used, and that subset was treated as a discovery cohort. All discovery cohort repertoires had been generated using a single sequencing platform. A later analysis re-analyzed previously published TCR beta repertoires from approximately 700 donors and added high-resolution HLA genotyping to study TCR occurrence patterns. General study outcomes and caveats: Most TCR sequences were observed very rarely across donors, whereas some public TCRs were present in many individuals. In a later analysis, the rate of TCR association differed among HLA loci, with DRB1 alleles having the most associated TCRs and HLA-C alleles having the fewest. Immune exposure information for the cohort was limited to CMV serostatus. Sequencing depth was assumed to be roughly uniform across donors in the presence/absence analyses, though that assumption may not hold. An earlier analysis of approximately 590 of the donors showed that most TCR beta V segments appeared in productive rearrangements either about 90% or about 30% of the time, which broadly matched IMGT annotations. In a later analysis, HLA-associated TCR beta chains were found to be more clonally expanded and to have lower generation probabilities than equally common non-associated chains. According to the authors, the approach could potentially be generalized to other disease states and immunological phenotypes. Correlated functional status among segregating V segments might be attributable to linkage disequilibrium, but an unknown experimental factor could not be ruled out. The study gave a list of 150 to 200 TCR beta chains associated with cytomegalovirus. This cohort had only TCR beta chains sequenced, and the lack of alpha or paired-chain data limited which features could be detected. In both the original and validation cohorts, the classifier was reported to diagnose cytomegalovirus status with high specificity and sensitivity. Some IMGT-functional V segments, including TRBV6-2 and TRBV6-3, could not be distinguished by the 87-base-pair reads and were therefore excluded. In vitro tests confirmed that three of the cytomegalovirus-associated TCR beta chains recognize cytomegalovirus antigens. In a later analysis, most CMV-associated TCR beta chains were found to appear HLA-restricted, with HLA associations seemingly driven largely by CMV exposure. At a false discovery rate of 0.05, a later analysis linked under 20,000 TCR beta sequences to specific HLA alleles. HLA typing was unavailable for some donors at each locus, so association tests used only the typed subset. V-gene and J-gene trimming of TCR beta chains was associated with a missense DCLRE1C variant in a later genetic analysis, and the association was replicated in an independent cohort. When HLA alleles, especially DR and DQ, strongly co-occurred, attributing TCR associations to individual alleles was difficult. Because counts were too low, roughly 18 rarely observed V segments, including chromosome 9 orphons, were left out of the earlier analysis of 587 of the donors. A cluster of highly shared sequence variants was judged likely to represent a technical artifact of the sequencing pipeline. A further reported finding was that TCR beta sequences accurately predicted the HLA-A and HLA-B alleles for most subjects in the first cohort. In a later genetic analysis, fewer N-insertions in productive TCRs were reported among donors in an Asian-associated ancestry cluster than the roughly 700-donor mean. According to a later analysis, parvovirus B19, influenza, CMV and Epstein-Barr virus appeared linked to several top co-occurrence clusters.

Concerning this clone itself: The antigen it binds to is not known. Base qualities are not provided; no much larger clone lies one nucleotide away.

Receptor amplification or capture employed the immunoSEQ multiplex PCR assay. For the multiplex PCR, a mixture combining 60 forward primers for TCR Vbeta segments and 13 reverse primers for TCR Jbeta segments was used. A multiplex PCR assay on genomic DNA amplified the CDR3 region of rearranged TCR beta genes. The amplified TCR beta libraries were sequenced on the Illumina HiSeq System as 87-base-pair reads. In the authors' own workflow: In a later analysis, some 80 million unique TCR beta chains were counted across the roughly 670 repertoires, and roughly 9.9 million of these chains were shared by at least two donors. A nearest-neighbor algorithm error-corrected the raw reads and collapsed the reads into unique sequences, merging closely related sequences to remove PCR and sequencing errors. To assign V, D and J gene segments, CDR3 sequences were aligned to IMGT reference sequences. Each retained sequence needed at least a six-nucleotide match to both a V gene segment and a J gene segment. A rearrangement was called productive if the CDR3 had no stop codons and remained in frame with V and J, and every other rearrangement was called non-productive. Following IMGT convention, CDR3 was defined as the stretch from the second conserved V-encoded cysteine up to the conserved J-encoded phenylalanine. Sequences without an unambiguous match to a single V gene segment were excluded from the earlier analysis of about 630 of the donors. In an earlier analysis of some 590 of the donors, V segments were called functional above 56.7% productive rearrangements and were called segregating when the between-donor standard deviation exceeded 5%. A statistical classification framework was built for diagnosing cytomegalovirus status from the catalog of TCR beta chain sequences. A later analysis assigned V and J genes by comparing TCR nucleotide sequences with IMGT/GENE-DB human TR gene sequences. Using the TCRdist pipeline, a later analysis assigned CDR3 sequences along with most-parsimonious VDJ recombination scenarios. In a later analysis, each TCR beta chain was defined by its CDR3 amino acid sequence together with its V-gene family, and reads lacking a unique V-gene family were excluded. To address suspected cross-contamination and a sequencing artifact, a later analysis removed under 600 highly shared, low-generation-probability nucleotide sequences. In a later analysis, a clonal expansion index for each public chain was calculated from normalized within-repertoire ranks of inferred template counts. In a later analysis, generation probabilities were computed with a VDJ recombination model fitted to out-of-frame rearrangements, and the resulting probabilities were checked against IGoR. Hypergeometric tests were used in a later analysis to score TCR-TCR, TCR-HLA and TCR-CMV co-occurrence, with a repertoire-size bias correction applied to the TCR pairs. In a later analysis, false discovery rates were estimated by permuting HLA or CMV assignments 20 times. In a later analysis, co-occurring TCRs were grouped using DBSCAN, with TCRdist sequence similarity added in when clustering inside HLA-allele-positive subsets. For co-occurrence clustering, repertoires with fewer than 30,000 or more than 120,000 public chains were excluded, along with several repertoires with anomalous nucleotide sharing. Entries here come from immuneACCESS through TCRdb and include only in-frame sequences with V and J called. Some clones fail to appear in such tables; in the studies checked, an unresolved V gene covers under half of the shortfall, and the cause of the remainder is unknown. That table gives V, J and clone size, and the DNA gave D and trimming. The sample has approximately 110,000 clones on record, 70% to 85% of them singletons. Of the sample, 13% is held by the ten largest clones.

The cohort consisted of approximately 670 healthy bone marrow donors. At the time of sampling, all cohort members were nominally healthy, though unrecorded immune exposures were likely present. The donor tested CMV seropositive and was one of the 289 seropositive cohort members. A peripheral blood sample was provided by each donor, and peripheral blood mononuclear cells were used for TCR beta sequencing. Genomic DNA extraction from the blood cell samples was performed with the Qiagen DNeasy Blood Extraction Kit. CDR3 length: 15 amino acids, cysteine to phenylalanine. The entry retains the CDR3 DNA only, 45 bases that are in frame from base 1. V is pruned by 5 bases and J by 2 bases, leaving 4 bases of the junction without a gene match. CDR1 MNHEY and CDR2 SVGAGI were looked up in the germline V gene.

The sample was PBMCs. The sequence is built from TRBV6-5 and TRBJ2-7; the central 12 bases match TRBD2. This clonotype originated in a woman aged 40 to 49 in good health and CMV-seropositive. The CDR3 protein is CASSPGTSGPYEQYF. The nucleotides read TGTGCCAGCAGTCCAGGGACTAGCGGGCCCTACGAGCAGTACTTC.